This TCR beta chain was found in a study of CD8+ T cells in alopecia areata. The germline V gene encodes CDR1 KGHSH and CDR2 LQKENI. V lost 3 bases and J 9 bases, leaving 15 bases between the germline ends. CDR3 size: 14 residues. This clone has a count of ten or more. The sequencing template was cDNA reverse transcribed from extracted RNA. The repertoire was sequenced with immunoSEQ multiplex PCR; TCRdb's copy has only in-frame clones and lacks some. The table shows under 250,000 clones, with around three fifths occurring only once. Sequenced input: CD8+ T cells sorted from blood. The chain uses TRBV18 and TRBJ1-5; possibly TRBD1 for D (5 bases). This receptor was identified in a human donor in good health. The CDR3 sequence: CASSPAGGTSPQHF. The DNA for the CDR3 is TGTGCCAGCTCACCCGCAGGCGGGACTTCGCCCCAGCATTTT.